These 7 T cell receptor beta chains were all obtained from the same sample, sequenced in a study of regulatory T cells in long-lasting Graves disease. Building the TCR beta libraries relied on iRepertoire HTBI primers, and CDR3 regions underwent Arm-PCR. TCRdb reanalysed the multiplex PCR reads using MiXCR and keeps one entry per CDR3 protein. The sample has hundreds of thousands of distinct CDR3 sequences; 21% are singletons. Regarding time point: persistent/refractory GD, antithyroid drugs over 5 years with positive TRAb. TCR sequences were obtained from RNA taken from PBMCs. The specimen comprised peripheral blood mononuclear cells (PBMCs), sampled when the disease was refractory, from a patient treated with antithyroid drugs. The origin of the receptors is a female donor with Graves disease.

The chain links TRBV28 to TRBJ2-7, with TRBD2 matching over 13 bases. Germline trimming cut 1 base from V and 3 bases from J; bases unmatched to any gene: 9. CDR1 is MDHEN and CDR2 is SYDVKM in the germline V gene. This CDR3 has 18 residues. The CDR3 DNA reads TGTGCCAGCAGTTTATTCGAAGGACTAGCGGGAGATAACTACGAGCAGTACTTC. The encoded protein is CASSLFEGLAGDNYEQYF.

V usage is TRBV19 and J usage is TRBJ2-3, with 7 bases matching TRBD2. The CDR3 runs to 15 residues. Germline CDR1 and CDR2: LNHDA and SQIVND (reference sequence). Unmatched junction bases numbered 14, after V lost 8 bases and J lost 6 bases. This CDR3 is CASLRRGGSFDTQYF. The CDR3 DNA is TGTGCCAGTCTGAGGCGGGGCGGGAGCTTCGATACGCAGTATTTT.

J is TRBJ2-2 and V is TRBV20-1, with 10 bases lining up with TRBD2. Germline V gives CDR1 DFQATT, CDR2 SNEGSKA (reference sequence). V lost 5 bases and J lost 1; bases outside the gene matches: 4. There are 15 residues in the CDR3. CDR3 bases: TGCAGTGCTGTAGGACTAGCGGAGAACACCGGGGAGCTGTTTTTT. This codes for CSAVGLAENTGELFF.

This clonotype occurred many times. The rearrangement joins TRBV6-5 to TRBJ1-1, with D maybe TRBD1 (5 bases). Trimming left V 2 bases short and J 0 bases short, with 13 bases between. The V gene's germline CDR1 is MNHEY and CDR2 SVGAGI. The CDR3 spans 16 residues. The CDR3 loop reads CASSYLYGDVNTEAFF. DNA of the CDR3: TGTGCCAGCAGTTACCTATACGGGGACGTGAACACTGAAGCTTTCTTT.

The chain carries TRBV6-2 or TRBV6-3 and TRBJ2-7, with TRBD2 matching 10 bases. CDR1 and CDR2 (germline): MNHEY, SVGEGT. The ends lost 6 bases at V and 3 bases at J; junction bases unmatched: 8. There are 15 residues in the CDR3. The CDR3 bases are TGTGCCAGCAGCCACCTAGCGGGAGTAGGCTACGAGCAGTACTTC. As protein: CASSHLAGVGYEQYF.

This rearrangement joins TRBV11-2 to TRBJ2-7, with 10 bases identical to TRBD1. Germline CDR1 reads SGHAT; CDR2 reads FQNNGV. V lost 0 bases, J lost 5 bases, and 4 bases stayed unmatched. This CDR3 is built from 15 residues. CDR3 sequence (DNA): TGTGCCAGCAGCTTAGAGACAGGGGGCTTCGACGAGCAGTACTTC. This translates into CASSLETGGFDEQYF.

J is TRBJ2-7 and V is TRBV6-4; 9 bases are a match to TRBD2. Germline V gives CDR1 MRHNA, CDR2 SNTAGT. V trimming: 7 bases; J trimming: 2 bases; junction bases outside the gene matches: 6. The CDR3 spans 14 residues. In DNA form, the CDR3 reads TGTGCCAGCATTAGACTAGCGGCTCCCTACGAGCAGTACTTC. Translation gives CASIRLAAPYEQYF.